The 11 T cell receptor beta chains given below trace back to one sample, sequenced in a study of blood T cell repertoires in COVID-19. TCRdb keeps only in-frame clones here, not all; method: immunoSEQ multiplex PCR. This table holds 150,000 or so clones, around 82% found once. The specimen was PBMCs or T cells enriched from blood (not recorded which). Source of these receptors: a man in his forties who had recovered from COVID-19.

The V gene is TRBV6-5, the J gene TRBJ1-1; TRBD1 aligns across 11 bases. Germline V lookup: CDR1 MNHEY, CDR2 SVGAGI. CDR3 length: 14 amino acids. With V trimmed by 8 bases and J by 1 base, 3 bases remained unmatched. CDR3 in DNA: TGTGCCAGCCGGACAGGGGGCCGGAACACTGAAGCTTTCTTT. It specifies CASRTGGRNTEAFF.

In regard to this clone: The same CDR3 can be traced to other DNA sequences in this sample. The rearrangement links TRBV18 to TRBJ1-5, with a possible D match to TRBD1 (6 bases). The CDR3 is made up of 15 amino acids. With 6 bases removed from V and 0 bases from J, the gap between germline ends came to 12 bases. Germline V gives CDR1 KGHSH, CDR2 LQKENI. The CDR3 DNA follows: TGTGCCAGCTCTCCAAGACAGGATAGCAATCAGCCCCAGCATTTT. It encodes CASSPRQDSNQPQHF.

The V call is TRBV12-5, the J call TRBJ2-3; 7 bases are a match to TRBD2. CDR1 is LGHNT and CDR2 is FRNRAP in the germline V gene. V shed 6 bases and J 1 base; nucleotides not matched to a gene: 7. The CDR3 extends over 15 amino acids. The CDR3 DNA reads as TGTGCTAGTGGACTAGCGCATTTAGGCACAGATACGCAGTATTTT. It is translated as CASGLAHLGTDTQYF. The variable domain in full, with the rest retrieved from reference TRBV12-5 and TRBJ2-3, is DARVTQTPRHKVTEMGQEVTMRCQPILGHNTVFWYRQTMMQGLELLAYFRNRAPLDDSGMPKDRFSAEMPDATLATLKIQPSEPRDSAVYFCASGLAHLGTDTQYFGPGTRLTVL.

The chain uses TRBV30 and TRBJ1-5; TRBD1 agrees at 7 bases. V was clipped by 4 bases and J by 1 base; unmatched bases: 4. This CDR3 is built from 14 residues. Germline V CDR1 and CDR2: GTSNPN, SVGIG (reference sequence). The CDR3 loop reads CAWTSQGSNQPQHF. CDR3 coding DNA: TGTGCCTGGACCTCACAGGGGAGCAATCAGCCCCAGCATTTT.

The chain couples TRBV24-1 to TRBJ2-1, with 12 bases fitting TRBD2. The V segment lost 0 bases and the J segment 7 bases; nucleotides outside the gene matches: 0. Germline CDR1 and CDR2: KGHDR and SFDVKD. CDR3 length: 15 amino acids. CDR3 region: CATSDLTSGGNEQFF. For the CDR3, the DNA is TGTGCCACCAGTGATTTGACTAGCGGGGGGAATGAGCAGTTCTTC.

The genes are TRBV6-5 and TRBJ1-2; 10 nucleotides line up with TRBD1. This CDR3 has 15 residues. CDR1 is MNHEY, CDR2 SVGAGI, per germline. V trimming: 6 bases; J trimming: 0 bases; junction bases outside the gene matches: 4. The DNA of the CDR3 is TGTGCCAGCAGGGACAGGGGGGGGACTAACTATGGCTACACCTTC. Protein sequence: CASRDRGGTNYGYTF.

The rearrangement uses TRBV19 and TRBJ1-4, with D hard to call. The CDR3 is 15 amino acids. Germline CDR1 is LNHDA and CDR2 is SQIVND (reference sequence). V dropped 3 bases and J dropped 5 bases, with 13 bases sitting between them. In DNA form, the CDR3 reads TGTGCCAGTAGTATCCTTTTTGGGCAGAATGAAAAACTGTTTTTT. It specifies CASSILFGQNEKLFF.

V gene TRBV11-2 combines with J gene TRBJ1-4; maybe TRBD1 (6 bases). This CDR3 has 17 amino acids. Germline V lookup: CDR1 SGHAT, CDR2 FQNNGV. V dropped 5 bases and J dropped 11 bases, with 27 bases sitting between them. Here the CDR3 DNA reads TGTGCCAGCAGCACATCCACCGGGACATGGGATTACGGGAAACTGTTTTTT. Translation gives CASSTSTGTWDYGKLFF.

This sequence joins TRBV4-1 and TRBJ2-5; 9 bases map to TRBD1. With V trimmed by 4 bases and J by 5 bases, 8 bases remained unmatched. This CDR3 region has 15 residues. Germline-derived CDR1 and CDR2 are MGHRA and YSYEKL. The CDR3 bases are TGCGCCAGCAGCCTTCTTATTGGGACAGGGGAGACCCAGTACTTC. Amino acid sequence: CASSLLIGTGETQYF.

This chain uses TRBV24-1 with TRBJ1-5, with TRBD1 matching over 7 bases. The germline V gene has CDR1 KGHDR and CDR2 SFDVKD. This CDR3 is 15 amino acids long. J was trimmed by 3 bases and V by 7 bases; bases with no gene match: 8. This CDR3 is CATSQQGRDNQPQHF. CDR3 DNA: TGTGCCACCAGCCAACAGGGGAGAGACAATCAGCCCCAGCATTTT.

This clone has just one count. The chain uses TRBV7-3 and TRBJ2-5; D is perhaps TRBD2 (7 bases). Germline lookup yields CDR1 SGHTA and CDR2 FQGTGA. V was pared by 1 base and J by 4 bases, with 13 bases between. This CDR3 has 15 residues. The CDR3 DNA reads TGTGCCAGCAGCTTAAATGGGGGGGCCTTAGAGACCCAGTACTTC. Translated: CASSLNGGALETQYF.